One and the same sample provided the 20 T cell receptor beta chains below, sequenced in a study of T cells after yellow fever vaccination. TCRdb itself ran the 5' RACE reads through MiXCR, one entry per CDR3 protein. This table has 95,000 to 150,000 distinct CDR3 sequences, roughly 9% appearing once. This material consisted of CD8+ T cells sorted from PBMCs, taken on the day of the yellow fever booster vaccination. These receptors originate from a man aged 18 to 29 who received the YFV17D yellow fever vaccine.

This clonotype was counted between two and nine times. The rearrangement joins TRBV7-8 to TRBJ2-1, with D uncertain. The CDR3 runs to 17 residues. The germline V gene has CDR1 SGHVS and CDR2 FQNEAQ. Trimming took 5 bases from V and 8 from J, leaving 25 bases between them. CDR3 protein: CASSKLTGFRRFDEQFF. CDR3 DNA: TGTGCCAGCAGCAAACTAACCGGTTTCCGCCGATTCGATGAGCAGTTCTTC.

This clonotype has a count of ten or more. This rearrangement joins TRBV12-3 or TRBV12-4 to TRBJ2-1; 8 nucleotides align to TRBD1. Trimming cost V 5 bases and J 8 bases; bases outside gene matches: 11. The CDR3 covers 15 residues. The CDR3 loop reads CASSPEDRAGDEQFF. The CDR3 DNA follows: TGTGCCAGCAGTCCGGAGGACAGGGCTGGCGATGAGCAGTTCTTC.

As regards this clonotype: A much bigger clone sits one base away, suggesting this may be a read error. This chain connects TRBV5-4 to TRBJ1-1; D not certain. This CDR3 region has 12 residues. The V gene lost 4 bases and the J gene lost 0 bases, with 4 bases spanning the gap. In germline, CDR1 is SGHNT, CDR2 YYREEE (reference sequence). CDR3 bases: TGTGCCAGCAGCCCGGTGAACACTGAAGCTTTCTTT. Translation: CASSPVNTEAFF.

This clonotype showed up just a few times. The rearrangement links TRBV27 to TRBJ2-7, with D possibly matching TRBD1 (5 bases). Trimming cost V 2 bases and J 6 bases, with 14 bases left between them. From germline, CDR1 is MNHEY and CDR2 SMNVEV (reference sequence). This CDR3 region has 14 residues. CDR3 residues: CASSLGVQGSEQYF. Written as DNA, the CDR3 is TGTGCCAGCAGTTTAGGCGTGCAGGGATCCGAGCAGTACTTC.

The V call is TRBV6-5, the J call TRBJ1-1, with 9 bases lining up with TRBD1. Germline CDR1 and CDR2: MNHEY and SVGAGI. The CDR3 is made up of 15 amino acids. V lost 0 bases and J lost 7; bases outside the gene matches: 6. CDR3 DNA sequence: TGTGCCAGCAGTTACTCGTTTGGACAGGGGAGTGAAGCTTTCTTT. It specifies CASSYSFGQGSEAFF.

This clonotype was counted ten times or more. The chain is built from TRBV4-1 and TRBJ2-5; no clear D. Trimming removed 1 base at V and 7 bases at J, with 13 bases between. The CDR3 is made up of 14 amino acids. CDR1 is MGHRA and CDR2 is YSYEKL in the germline V gene. As DNA, the CDR3 is TGCGCCAGCAGCCAAGGCACATCCGTTGGGACCCAGTACTTC. It encodes CASSQGTSVGTQYF.

This clonotype was found a few times. For the CDR3, the DNA is TGTGCCAGCAGCTTAGTTACGGAGCAAGAGACCCAGTACTTC. It yields the protein CASSLVTEQETQYF. The chain joins TRBV11-1 to TRBJ2-5; D uncertain. The germline V gene encodes CDR1 SGHAT and CDR2 FQDESV (reference sequence). V was trimmed by 1 base and J by 2 bases, leaving 8 bases between them. The CDR3 sequence is 14 residues long.

Many counts were recorded for this clonotype. The chain combines TRBV7-8 with TRBJ2-1, with 10 bases that match TRBD2. Per the germline V gene, CDR1 is SGHVS and CDR2 is FQNEAQ. Losses at the gene ends were 1 base for V and 3 bases for J; bases not matched to a gene: 6. The CDR3 is 17 amino acids. DNA for the CDR3: TGTGCCAGCAGCTTAGAACCGGGACTAGCGCTCTACAATGAGCAGTTCTTC. Translation gives CASSLEPGLALYNEQFF.

This clonotype was counted ten times or more. The rearrangement joins TRBV12-3 or TRBV12-4 to TRBJ2-7, with D hard to call. The V gene lost 8 bases and the J gene lost 3 bases, with 8 bases spanning the gap. This CDR3 spans 11 amino acids. The CDR3, as DNA: TGTGCCAGCGGCCACTACTACGAGCAGTACTTC. It translates to CASGHYYEQYF.

The rearrangement joins TRBV27 to TRBJ2-7; D call uncertain. CDR3 length: 13 residues. The ends were cut back, 6 bases at V and 3 bases at J, with 12 bases in the middle. Per germline, CDR1 MNHEY and CDR2 SMNVEV (reference sequence). The CDR3 nucleotides read TGTGCCAGCAGCCACCTCGGTGGCTACGAGCAGTACTTC. Encoded protein: CASSHLGGYEQYF.

This clonotype was seen many times. The rearrangement joins TRBV7-2 to TRBJ1-1; D is possibly TRBD1 (5 bases). V shed 5 bases and J shed 10 bases, with 17 bases lying between them. The CDR3 consists of 13 residues. The germline V gene encodes CDR1 SGHTA and CDR2 FQGNSA. Written as DNA, the CDR3 is TGTGCCAGCAGCCCTGGGCCTTCCCAGGGAGCTTTCTTT. Amino acids: CASSPGPSQGAFF. Using reference TRBV7-2 and TRBJ1-1 for the parts outside the CDR3, the full variable domain is GAGVSQSPSNKVTEKGKDVELRCDPISGHTALYWYRQSLGQGLEFLIYFQGNSAPDKSGLPSDRFSAERTGGSVSTLTIQRTQQEDSAVYLCASSPGPSQGAFFGQGTRLTVV.

This clonotype came up once. The chain couples TRBV29-1 to TRBJ2-1; TRBD2 matches 11 bases. J gave up 8 bases and V 2 bases, and 5 bases lay outside the gene matches. The CDR3 runs 14 residues. Germline values: CDR1 SQVTM, CDR2 ANQGSEA. CDR3 protein: CSVELAGGQDEQFF. CDR3 DNA: TGCAGCGTTGAACTAGCGGGGGGACAGGATGAGCAGTTCTTC.

The sample holds many counts of this clonotype. The chain recombines TRBV6-4 with TRBJ2-1, with 8 bases fitting TRBD2. The V segment lost 2 bases and the J segment 0 bases; nucleotides outside the gene matches: 0. Germline CDR1 is MRHNA and CDR2 is SNTAGT. The CDR3 is made up of 15 amino acids. CDR3 DNA: TGTGCCAGCAGTGACACTAGCGGCTCCTACAATGAGCAGTTCTTC. It specifies CASSDTSGSYNEQFF.

The J gene is TRBJ1-2, the V gene TRBV19; 10 nucleotides match TRBD1. V lost 10 bases, J lost 8 bases, and 10 bases stayed unmatched. Germline V lookup: CDR1 LNHDA, CDR2 SQIVND (reference sequence). This CDR3 region has 13 residues. CDR3 nucleotides: TGTGCCACCGACAGGGGGCAAGCGGGAGGCTACACCTTC. As protein: CATDRGQAGGYTF.

This clonotype has only a few counts. The J gene is TRBJ1-1, the V gene TRBV12-3 or TRBV12-4; no clear D gene. V was pared by 3 bases and J by 2 bases, with 10 bases between. This CDR3 is built from 14 residues. The CDR3 nucleotides are TGTGCCAGCAGTTTTAGGCAGGAAAACACTGAAGCTTTCTTT. As protein: CASSFRQENTEAFF.

This clonotype was seen a handful of times. The genes are TRBV12-3 or TRBV12-4 and TRBJ2-7; 8 nucleotides line up with TRBD1. The CDR3 runs 13 residues. Losses at the gene ends were 7 bases for V and 3 bases for J; bases not matched to a gene: 5. CDR3 bases: TGTGCCAGCACCCGGACAGGGAACTACGAGCAGTACTTC. It codes for CASTRTGNYEQYF.

This clonotype was counted between two and nine times. The chain uses TRBV6-5 and TRBJ1-5; D is ambiguous. With 6 bases removed from V and 2 bases from J, the gap between germline ends came to 17 bases. Looked up from germline, CDR1 is MNHEY and CDR2 is SVGAGI. The CDR3 has 16 residues. CDR3 DNA sequence: TGTGCCAGCAGCTCACATGATATACGGGGCAATCAGCCCCAGCATTTT. It specifies CASSSHDIRGNQPQHF.

The rearrangement uses TRBV5-6 and TRBJ2-5; unclear D gene. CDR1 is SGHDT, CDR2 YYEEEE, per germline. This CDR3 spans 13 amino acids. V lost 0 bases and J lost 7, with 10 bases in between. CDR3 nucleotide sequence: TGTGCCAGCAGCTTGGGGCAGCTTGGGACCCAGTACTTC. Amino acid sequence: CASSLGQLGTQYF. The full variable domain, in which reference TRBV5-6 and TRBJ2-5 provide the parts outside the CDR3, is DAGVTQSPTHLIKTRGQQVTLRCSPKSGHDTVSWYQQALGQGPQFIFQYYEEEERQRGNFPDRFSGHQFPNYSSELNVNALLLGDSALYLCASSLGQLGTQYFGPGTRLLVL.

In its sample, this clonotype was seen a few times. V usage is TRBV28 and J usage is TRBJ2-1; D not resolved. The CDR3 covers 14 residues. The ends were cut back, 6 bases at V and 3 bases at J, with 12 bases in the middle. CDR1 MDHEN and CDR2 SYDVKM come from the germline V gene. DNA for the CDR3: TGTGCCAGCAGCCCCATTCGCCTCTACAATGAGCAGTTCTTC. Amino acids: CASSPIRLYNEQFF.

This clonotype was counted a few times. V is TRBV7-9 and J is TRBJ2-7, with D maybe TRBD2 (5 bases). The CDR3 is 14 amino acids. The germline V and J ends were trimmed by 3 bases and 2 bases, with 11 bases remaining between them. The germline gives CDR1 SEHNR, CDR2 FQNEAQ (reference sequence). The CDR3 DNA follows: TGTGCCAGCAGCTTCCCGAGGGAGACCTACGAGCAGTACTTC. It specifies CASSFPRETYEQYF.